The clone carrying this TCR beta chain was seen a few times. Its matching antigen is unknown. The germline V gene has CDR1 SNHLY and CDR2 FYNNEI. CDR3 length: 13 residues. V was trimmed by 7 bases and J by 3 bases, leaving 12 bases between them. This sample was included in a study of cytomegalovirus exposure and HLA in healthy donors. Study findings and constraints: Likely technical artifact: a cluster of highly shared sequence variants. The study labeled 164 TCR beta chains cytomegalovirus-associated.

A multiplex PCR was run with 60 Vbeta primers and 13 Jbeta primers. Here immunoSEQ multiplex PCR was the method, and the copy in TCRdb shows in-frame clones only, minus some. The sample yields over 200,000 clones, 82% seen once. The sequenced sample was PBMCs. The sequence was obtained from a man in his forties in good health and CMV-seropositive. V usage is TRBV2 and J usage is TRBJ1-1; a possible D gene is TRBD1 (6 bases). In DNA, the CDR3 is TGTGCCAGCATGGACAGTGAATACACTGAAGCTTTCTTT. It specifies CASMDSEYTEAFF. The entire variable domain, with the rest obtained from reference TRBV2 and TRBJ1-1, is as follows: EPEVTQTPSHQVTQMGQEVILRCVPISNHLYFYWYRQILGQKVEFLVSFYNNEISEKSEIFDDQFSVERPDGSNFTLKIRSTKLEDSAMYFCASMDSEYTEAFFGQGTRLTVV.